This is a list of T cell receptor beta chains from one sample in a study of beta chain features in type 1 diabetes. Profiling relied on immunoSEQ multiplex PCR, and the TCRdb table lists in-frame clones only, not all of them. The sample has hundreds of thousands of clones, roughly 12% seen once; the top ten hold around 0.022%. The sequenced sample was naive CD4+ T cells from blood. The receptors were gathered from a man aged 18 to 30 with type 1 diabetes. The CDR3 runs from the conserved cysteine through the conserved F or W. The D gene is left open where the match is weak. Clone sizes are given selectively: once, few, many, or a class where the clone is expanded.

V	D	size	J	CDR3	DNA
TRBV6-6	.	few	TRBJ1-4	CASSYGWEKLFF	TGTGCCAGCAGTTACGGCTGGGAAAAACTGTTTTTT
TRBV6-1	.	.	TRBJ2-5	CASNRQAGETQYF	TGTGCCAGCAACCGACAGGCAGGGGAGACCCAGTACTTC
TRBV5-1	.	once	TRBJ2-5	CASTTGAGETQYF	TGCGCCAGCACCACGGGGGCGGGTGAGACCCAGTACTTC
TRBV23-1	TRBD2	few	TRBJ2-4	CASSPLRGEAKNIQYF	TGCGCCAGCAGTCCCCTACGGGGGGAAGCCAAAAACATTCAGTACTTC
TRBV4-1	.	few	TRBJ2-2	CASSQGEGFYTGELFF	TGCGCCAGCAGCCAAGGGGAAGGGTTTTACACCGGGGAGCTGTTTTTT
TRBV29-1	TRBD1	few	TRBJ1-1	CSVTRTGGNTEAFF	TGCAGCGTGACCCGGACAGGGGGGAACACTGAAGCTTTCTTT
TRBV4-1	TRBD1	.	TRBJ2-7	CASSQPRQGASYEQYF	TGCGCCAGCAGCCAACCACGACAGGGGGCTTCCTACGAGCAGTACTTC
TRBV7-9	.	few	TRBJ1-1	CASSPGTGGEAFF	TGTGCCAGCAGCCCGGGAACGGGGGGAGAAGCTTTCTTT
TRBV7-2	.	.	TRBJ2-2	CASSSQANTGELFF	TGTGCCAGCAGCAGCCAAGCGAACACCGGGGAGCTGTTTTTT
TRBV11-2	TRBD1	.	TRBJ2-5	CASSSPPQGAGETQYF	TGTGCCAGCAGCTCTCCGCCGCAGGGGGCGGGGGAGACCCAGTACTTC
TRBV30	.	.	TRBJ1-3	CAWSVPPKGVRNTIYF	TGTGCCTGGAGTGTACCCCCCAAGGGGGTGAGAAACACCATATATTTT
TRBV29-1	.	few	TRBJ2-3	CSVGKRDTQYF	TGCAGCGTTGGGAAACGAGATACGCAGTATTTT
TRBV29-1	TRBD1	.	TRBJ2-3	CSAEGQGTDTQYF	TGCAGCGCTGAGGGACAGGGAACAGATACGCAGTATTTT
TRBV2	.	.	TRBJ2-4	CASSDSLAKNIQYF	TGTGCCAGCAGTGATTCCCTAGCCAAAAACATTCAGTACTTC
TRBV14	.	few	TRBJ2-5	CASSPSRNEETQYF	TGTGCCAGCAGCCCCTCAAGGAACGAAGAGACCCAGTACTTC
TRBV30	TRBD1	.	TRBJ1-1	CAWSPGLGQGNTEAFF	TGTGCCTGGAGTCCCGGCCTCGGACAGGGGAACACTGAAGCTTTCTTT
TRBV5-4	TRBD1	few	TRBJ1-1	CASSFDRGNTEAFF	TGTGCCAGCAGCTTCGACAGGGGGAACACTGAAGCTTTCTTT
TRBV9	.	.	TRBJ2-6	CASSVATPTPSSGANVLTF	TGTGCCAGCAGCGTAGCAACACCGACTCCGAGCTCTGGGGCCAACGTCCTGACTTTC
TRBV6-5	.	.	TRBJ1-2	CASSSAPSNYGYTF	TGTGCCAGCAGTTCGGCCCCTTCTAACTATGGCTACACCTTC
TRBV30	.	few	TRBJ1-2	CAWSPGGFGSTF	TGTGCCTGGAGTCCGGGCGGTTTTGGTTCCACCTTC
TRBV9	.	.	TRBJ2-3	CASSDGTASTDTQYF	TGTGCCAGCAGCGACGGGACTGCCAGCACAGATACGCAGTATTTT
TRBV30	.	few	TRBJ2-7	CAWSVSRYEQYF	TGTGCCTGGAGTGTGTCCCGGTACGAGCAGTACTTC
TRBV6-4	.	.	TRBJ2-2	CASSTNTGELFF	TGTGCCAGCAGTACGAACACCGGGGAGCTGTTTTTT
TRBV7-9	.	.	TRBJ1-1	CASSSQEETEAFF	TGTGCCAGCAGCTCCCAGGAGGAAACTGAAGCTTTCTTT
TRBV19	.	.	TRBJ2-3	CASSGGIPNTQYF	TGTGCCAGTAGTGGGGGGATACCAAATACGCAGTATTTT
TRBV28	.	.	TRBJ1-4	CASLQRTERGEKLFF	TGTGCCAGCCTCCAACGGACAGAAAGGGGTGAAAAACTGTTTTTT
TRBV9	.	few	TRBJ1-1	CASTKGDTARAFF	TGTGCCAGCACTAAGGGGGACACGGCGCGAGCTTTCTTT
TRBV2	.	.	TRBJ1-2	CASSGGPPNYGYTF	TGTGCCAGCAGTGGAGGTCCCCCCAACTATGGCTACACCTTC
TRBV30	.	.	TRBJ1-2	CACPSPQGVDGYTF	TGTGCCTGCCCCAGTCCACAGGGTGTTGATGGCTACACCTTC
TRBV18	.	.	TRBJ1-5	CASSPTGAKVQPQHF	TGTGCCAGCTCACCCACGGGGGCGAAAGTCCAGCCCCAGCATTTT
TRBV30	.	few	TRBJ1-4	CAWGRPPTNEKLFF	TGTGCCTGGGGTCGCCCCCCAACTAATGAAAAACTGTTTTTT
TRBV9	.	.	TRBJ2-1	CASSVGTAHEQFF	TGTGCCAGCAGCGTAGGAACGGCCCATGAGCAGTTCTTC
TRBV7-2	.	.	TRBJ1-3	CASSLVGGTTIYF	TGTGCCAGCAGCTTAGTGGGAGGGACGACCATATATTTT
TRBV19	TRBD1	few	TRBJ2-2	CASSDGTGLAGELFF	TGTGCCAGTAGTGACGGGACAGGGCTCGCCGGGGAGCTGTTTTTT
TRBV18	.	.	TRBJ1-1	CASTSTGGNTEAFF	TGTGCCAGCACCTCGACGGGGGGAAACACTGAAGCTTTCTTT
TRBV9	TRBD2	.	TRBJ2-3	CASSAGLAGERDTQYF	TGTGCCAGCAGCGCAGGACTAGCGGGGGAACGGGATACGCAGTATTTT
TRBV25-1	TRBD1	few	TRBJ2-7	CASSDPRTGGEQYF	TGTGCCAGCAGTGACCCAAGAACAGGGGGCGAGCAGTACTTC
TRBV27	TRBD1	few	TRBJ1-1	CASSREGQYTEAFF	TGTGCCAGCAGTCGCGAGGGACAGTACACTGAAGCTTTCTTT
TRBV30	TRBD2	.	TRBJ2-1	CAWTKSGGHNEQFF	TGTGCCTGGACCAAAAGCGGGGGACACAATGAGCAGTTCTTC
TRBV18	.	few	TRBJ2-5	CASSPPGQETQYF	TGTGCCAGCTCACCACCGGGTCAAGAGACCCAGTACTTC
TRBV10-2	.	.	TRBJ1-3	CASREPPGVGNTIYF	TGCGCCAGCAGGGAACCTCCAGGGGTAGGAAACACCATATATTTT